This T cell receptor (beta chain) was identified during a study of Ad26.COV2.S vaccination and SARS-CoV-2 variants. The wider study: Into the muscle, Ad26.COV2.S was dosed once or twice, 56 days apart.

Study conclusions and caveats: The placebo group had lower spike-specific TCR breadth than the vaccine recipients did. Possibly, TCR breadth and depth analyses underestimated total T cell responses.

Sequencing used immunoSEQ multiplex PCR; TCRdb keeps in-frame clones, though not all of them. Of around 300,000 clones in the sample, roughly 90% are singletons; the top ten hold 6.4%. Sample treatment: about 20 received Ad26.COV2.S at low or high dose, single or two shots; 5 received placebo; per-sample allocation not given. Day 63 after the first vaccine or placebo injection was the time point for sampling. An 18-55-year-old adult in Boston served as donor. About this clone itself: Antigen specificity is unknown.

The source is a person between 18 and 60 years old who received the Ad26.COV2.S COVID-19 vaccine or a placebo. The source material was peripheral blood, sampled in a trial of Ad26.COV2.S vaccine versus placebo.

The CDR3, as DNA: TGTGCATTGGAGTGGGGTGGTATGAACACTGAAGCTTTCTTT. Residues: CALEWGGMNTEAFF. The chain combines TRBV30 with TRBJ1-1; no firm D call. Germline V gene lookup returns CDR1 GTSNPN and CDR2 SVGIG (reference sequence). The CDR3 loop spans 14 amino acids.